The clone carrying this T cell receptor (beta chain) was seen repeatedly, ten times or more. TCRdb passed the RT-PCR reads through MiXCR, listing each CDR3 protein once. The data contain under 95,000 distinct CDR3 sequences, less than 5% of them singletons. This sample was included in a study of patients and donors after allogeneic stem cell transplantation. Sequenced: blood, either unsorted or a sorted T cell fraction (not recorded which). The source of this sequence is a human donor who was either an allogeneic HSCT recipient or a stem cell or donor lymphocyte infusion donor (not recorded which). It is not recorded whose cells these are; they may come from a transplant donor.

The DNA for the CDR3 is TGTGCCAGCAAATTCCTCGGGGGGAGGAGAGGCGAAAAACTGTTTTTT. Amino acids: CASKFLGGRRGEKLFF. The chain carries TRBV28 and TRBJ1-4, with D perhaps matching TRBD1 (5 bases). V was cut by 7 bases and J by 8 bases, with 23 bases left in between. This CDR3 has 16 amino acids. CDR1 is MDHEN, CDR2 SYDVKM, per germline. The variable domain in full, with the rest retrieved from reference TRBV28 and TRBJ1-4, is DVKVTQSSRYLVKRTGEKVFLECVQDMDHENMFWYRQDPGLGLRLIYFSYDVKMKEKGDIPEGYSVSREKKERFSLILESASTNQTSMYLCASKFLGGRRGEKLFFGSGTQLSVL.